The rows below give T cell receptor beta chains drawn from one sample of a study of shared clonotypes between healthy human individuals. Here immunoSEQ multiplex PCR was the method, and the copy in TCRdb shows in-frame clones only, minus some. This table holds over a million clones, 96% found once. The specimen sequenced was naive CD4+ T cells sorted from blood. The receptors were sampled from a man younger than 45 in good health. CDR3s include the opening cysteine and the closing phenylalanine or tryptophan. Fields, in order: CDR3 length, V gene, clone size, J gene, D gene, CDR3 protein. D genes are given only for firm matches. Size is omitted from some rows. Given values are once, few, many or a class for expanded clones.

cdr3_length: 14; v_call: TRBV5-1; clone_size: .; j_call: TRBJ2-1; d_call: .; cdr3_aa: CASMEGGESGKQFF
cdr3_length: 18; v_call: TRBV7-3; clone_size: .; j_call: TRBJ1-1; d_call: .; cdr3_aa: CASSLKNLRGGPNTEAFF
cdr3_length: 18; v_call: TRBV5-1; clone_size: .; j_call: TRBJ2-2; d_call: TRBD2; cdr3_aa: CASSLGRLAGESTGELFF
cdr3_length: 14; v_call: TRBV7-6; clone_size: .; j_call: TRBJ1-2; d_call: .; cdr3_aa: CASSTLRGADGYTF
cdr3_length: 14; v_call: TRBV6-1; clone_size: .; j_call: TRBJ2-3; d_call: .; cdr3_aa: CASSEVPAMDTQYF
cdr3_length: 17; v_call: TRBV9; clone_size: .; j_call: TRBJ2-3; d_call: .; cdr3_aa: CASSVAGPPNGRDTQYF
cdr3_length: 15; v_call: TRBV14; clone_size: .; j_call: TRBJ2-5; d_call: TRBD2; cdr3_aa: CASRPKREGGETQYF
cdr3_length: 13; v_call: TRBV30; clone_size: .; j_call: TRBJ1-1; d_call: .; cdr3_aa: CAWSGGGNTEAFF
cdr3_length: 14; v_call: TRBV19; clone_size: .; j_call: TRBJ2-3; d_call: .; cdr3_aa: CASSIVGSTDTQYF
cdr3_length: 13; v_call: TRBV6-6; clone_size: .; j_call: TRBJ2-7; d_call: .; cdr3_aa: CASSFGTNYEQYF
cdr3_length: 11; v_call: TRBV20-1; clone_size: .; j_call: TRBJ2-5; d_call: .; cdr3_aa: CSASGQETQYF
cdr3_length: 16; v_call: TRBV19; clone_size: .; j_call: TRBJ1-5; d_call: TRBD1; cdr3_aa: CASSGGQGTINQPQHF
cdr3_length: 13; v_call: TRBV18; clone_size: .; j_call: TRBJ1-4; d_call: .; cdr3_aa: CASSLNWSEKLFF
cdr3_length: 14; v_call: TRBV5-5; clone_size: .; j_call: TRBJ1-4; d_call: .; cdr3_aa: CASSFEGSNEKLFF
cdr3_length: 15; v_call: TRBV19; clone_size: once; j_call: TRBJ2-3; d_call: .; cdr3_aa: CASQIQYSSTDTQYF
cdr3_length: 14; v_call: TRBV18; clone_size: once; j_call: TRBJ2-5; d_call: .; cdr3_aa: CASSLGTSEETQYF
cdr3_length: 19; v_call: TRBV5-4; clone_size: .; j_call: TRBJ2-7; d_call: TRBD2; cdr3_aa: CASTGTAPNREGSSYEQYF
cdr3_length: 12; v_call: TRBV19; clone_size: .; j_call: TRBJ1-2; d_call: .; cdr3_aa: CASMRTNYGYTF
cdr3_length: 13; v_call: TRBV9; clone_size: once; j_call: TRBJ2-1; d_call: .; cdr3_aa: CASSGRQYNEQFF
cdr3_length: 15; v_call: TRBV5-8; clone_size: .; j_call: TRBJ2-5; d_call: TRBD1; cdr3_aa: CASSGRQGRGETQYF
cdr3_length: 12; v_call: TRBV6-1; clone_size: .; j_call: TRBJ2-1; d_call: .; cdr3_aa: CASLRSYNEQFF
cdr3_length: 15; v_call: TRBV6-5; clone_size: .; j_call: TRBJ2-3; d_call: .; cdr3_aa: CASSLMGYGGDTQYF
cdr3_length: 14; v_call: TRBV28; clone_size: .; j_call: TRBJ1-5; d_call: .; cdr3_aa: CASSLILRGQPQHF
cdr3_length: 18; v_call: TRBV7-9; clone_size: .; j_call: TRBJ2-6; d_call: .; cdr3_aa: CASSLRGAALSGANVLTF
cdr3_length: 14; v_call: TRBV19; clone_size: .; j_call: TRBJ2-2; d_call: .; cdr3_aa: CASSTFRGTGELFF
cdr3_length: 13; v_call: TRBV10-3; clone_size: few; j_call: TRBJ2-1; d_call: .; cdr3_aa: CAISEYRTIQQFF
cdr3_length: 13; v_call: TRBV9; clone_size: .; j_call: TRBJ1-3; d_call: .; cdr3_aa: CASSVGGGNTIYF
cdr3_length: 15; v_call: TRBV15; clone_size: .; j_call: TRBJ2-7; d_call: .; cdr3_aa: CATSSSRLATYEQYF
cdr3_length: 18; v_call: TRBV9; clone_size: .; j_call: TRBJ1-2; d_call: .; cdr3_aa: CASSAREVDGALNYGYTF
cdr3_length: 14; v_call: TRBV18; clone_size: .; j_call: TRBJ1-5; d_call: TRBD1; cdr3_aa: CASSSDRGNQPQHF
cdr3_length: 15; v_call: TRBV5-1; clone_size: .; j_call: TRBJ1-1; d_call: .; cdr3_aa: CASSPNGGMNTEAFF
cdr3_length: 12; v_call: TRBV10-3; clone_size: .; j_call: TRBJ2-7; d_call: .; cdr3_aa: CAISEFDLEQYF
cdr3_length: 13; v_call: TRBV28; clone_size: .; j_call: TRBJ1-1; d_call: .; cdr3_aa: CAGSKGLDTEAFF
cdr3_length: 15; v_call: TRBV5-1; clone_size: .; j_call: TRBJ2-2; d_call: TRBD1; cdr3_aa: CASSRTGGSTGELFF
cdr3_length: 17; v_call: TRBV2; clone_size: .; j_call: TRBJ2-7; d_call: TRBD2; cdr3_aa: CASILRPTSGIWYEQYF
cdr3_length: 14; v_call: TRBV29-1; clone_size: once; j_call: TRBJ2-1; d_call: .; cdr3_aa: CSVGPGSSYNEQFF
cdr3_length: 15; v_call: TRBV7-3; clone_size: .; j_call: TRBJ2-5; d_call: TRBD1; cdr3_aa: CASSTGTGAQETQYF
cdr3_length: 15; v_call: TRBV18; clone_size: .; j_call: TRBJ2-7; d_call: TRBD1; cdr3_aa: CASSRLGQPSYEQYF
cdr3_length: 16; v_call: TRBV5-1; clone_size: .; j_call: TRBJ1-1; d_call: .; cdr3_aa: CASSLGSGFVYTEAFF
cdr3_length: 15; v_call: TRBV29-1; clone_size: .; j_call: TRBJ2-1; d_call: TRBD2; cdr3_aa: CSTRQTSGSQNEQFF
cdr3_length: 12; v_call: TRBV18; clone_size: .; j_call: TRBJ2-7; d_call: .; cdr3_aa: CASSLDGTEQYF
cdr3_length: 14; v_call: TRBV7-2; clone_size: once; j_call: TRBJ2-1; d_call: .; cdr3_aa: CASSSPRGRNEQFF
cdr3_length: 15; v_call: TRBV9; clone_size: .; j_call: TRBJ2-7; d_call: .; cdr3_aa: CASSVASGLTYEQYF
cdr3_length: 12; v_call: TRBV28; clone_size: .; j_call: TRBJ1-1; d_call: .; cdr3_aa: CASSRGTSRAFF
cdr3_length: 18; v_call: TRBV5-8; clone_size: .; j_call: TRBJ1-5; d_call: TRBD1; cdr3_aa: CASSSWGTGFASNQPQHF
cdr3_length: 17; v_call: TRBV2; clone_size: .; j_call: TRBJ2-6; d_call: TRBD1; cdr3_aa: CASSRDRVGSGANVLTF
cdr3_length: 16; v_call: TRBV5-6; clone_size: .; j_call: TRBJ2-1; d_call: .; cdr3_aa: CASSPFSGSFYNEQFF
cdr3_length: 16; v_call: TRBV6-6; clone_size: .; j_call: TRBJ2-3; d_call: TRBD2; cdr3_aa: CASSYRREDPTDTQYF
cdr3_length: 14; v_call: TRBV28; clone_size: .; j_call: TRBJ2-7; d_call: .; cdr3_aa: CASSLPGARYEQYF
cdr3_length: 15; v_call: TRBV18; clone_size: .; j_call: TRBJ2-7; d_call: TRBD2; cdr3_aa: CASSPSAGAFYEQYF
cdr3_length: 14; v_call: TRBV6-1; clone_size: .; j_call: TRBJ2-3; d_call: TRBD1; cdr3_aa: CASRQGQSTDTQYF
cdr3_length: 18; v_call: TRBV10-3; clone_size: .; j_call: TRBJ2-2; d_call: TRBD2; cdr3_aa: CAISEPKPGLASTGELFF
cdr3_length: 18; v_call: TRBV21-1; clone_size: .; j_call: TRBJ2-4; d_call: .; cdr3_aa: CASSRDRTRIGAKNIQYF
cdr3_length: 14; v_call: TRBV5-1; clone_size: .; j_call: TRBJ2-1; d_call: .; cdr3_aa: CASSPPMEENEQFF
cdr3_length: 13; v_call: TRBV6-6; clone_size: .; j_call: TRBJ2-3; d_call: .; cdr3_aa: CASSPVSTDTQYF